This T cell receptor (beta chain) derives from a study of shared clonotypes between healthy human individuals. The protocol was immunoSEQ multiplex PCR, while the TCRdb copy is restricted to in-frame clones and leaves out a portion. The sample consists of about 680,000 clones, approximately 90% of them appearing once. The CDR3 has 13 residues. Looked up from germline, CDR1 is SGHTA and CDR2 is FQGNSA. Trimming pared 4 bases from V and 0 bases from J, leaving 7 bases between. It was CD45RO-negative cells, positively selected for CCR7, that made up naive CD8 cells, with terminally differentiated effector memory CD45RA+ cells excluded.

This sequence originates from a man aged 25 to 45 in good health. The rearrangement uses TRBV7-2 and TRBJ2-7; D remains ambiguous. Sample: naive CD8+ T cells sorted from blood. The CDR3 DNA reads TGTGCCAGCAGCTCGGACGACTCCTACGAGCAGTACTTC. Translation gives CASSSDDSYEQYF.